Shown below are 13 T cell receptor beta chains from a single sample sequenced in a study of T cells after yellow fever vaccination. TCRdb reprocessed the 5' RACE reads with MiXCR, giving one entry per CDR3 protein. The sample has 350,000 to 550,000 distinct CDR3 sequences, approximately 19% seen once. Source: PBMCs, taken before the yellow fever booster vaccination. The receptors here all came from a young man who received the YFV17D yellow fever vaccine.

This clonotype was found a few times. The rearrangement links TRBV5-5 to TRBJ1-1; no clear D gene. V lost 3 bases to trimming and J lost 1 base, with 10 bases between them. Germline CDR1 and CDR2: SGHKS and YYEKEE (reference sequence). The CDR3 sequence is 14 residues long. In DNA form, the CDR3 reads TGTGCCAGCAGCTCACTCAGAGGGAACACTGAAGCTTTCTTT. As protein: CASSSLRGNTEAFF.

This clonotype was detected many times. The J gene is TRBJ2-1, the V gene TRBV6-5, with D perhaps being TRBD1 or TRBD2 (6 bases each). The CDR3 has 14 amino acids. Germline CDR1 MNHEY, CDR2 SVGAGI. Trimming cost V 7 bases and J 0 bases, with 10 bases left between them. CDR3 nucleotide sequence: TGTGCCAGCACGAAGGGGGGCTCCTACAATGAGCAGTTCTTC. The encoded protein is CASTKGGSYNEQFF.

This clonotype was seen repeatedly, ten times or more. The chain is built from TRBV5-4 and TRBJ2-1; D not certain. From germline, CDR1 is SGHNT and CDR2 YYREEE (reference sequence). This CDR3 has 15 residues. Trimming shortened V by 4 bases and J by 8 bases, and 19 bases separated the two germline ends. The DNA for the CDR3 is TGTGCCAGCAGCCGGGCCTCGGTAGGTGGCGATGAGCAGTTCTTC. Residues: CASSRASVGGDEQFF.

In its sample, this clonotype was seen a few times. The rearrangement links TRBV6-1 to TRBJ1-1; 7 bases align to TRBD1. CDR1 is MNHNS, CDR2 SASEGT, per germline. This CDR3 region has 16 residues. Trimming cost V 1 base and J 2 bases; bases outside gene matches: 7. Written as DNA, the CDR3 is TGTGCCAGCAGTGAAGGGGCAGGGGGGACAAACACTGAAGCTTTCTTT. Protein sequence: CASSEGAGGTNTEAFF.

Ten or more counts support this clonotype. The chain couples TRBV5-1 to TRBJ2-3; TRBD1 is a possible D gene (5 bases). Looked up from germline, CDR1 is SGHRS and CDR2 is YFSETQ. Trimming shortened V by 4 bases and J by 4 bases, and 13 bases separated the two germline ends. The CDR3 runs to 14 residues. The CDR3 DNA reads TGCGCCAGCAGCACGCATCTGGGGCCAGATACGCAGTATTTT. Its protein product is CASSTHLGPDTQYF.

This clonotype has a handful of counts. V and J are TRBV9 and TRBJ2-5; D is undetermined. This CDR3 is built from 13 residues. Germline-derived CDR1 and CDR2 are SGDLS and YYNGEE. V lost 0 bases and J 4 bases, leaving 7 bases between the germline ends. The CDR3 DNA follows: TGTGCCAGCAGCGTAGGACATATAGAGACCCAGTACTTC. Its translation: CASSVGHIETQYF. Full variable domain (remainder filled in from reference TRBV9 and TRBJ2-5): DSGVTQTPKHLITATGQRVTLRCSPRSGDLSVYWYQQSLDQGLQFLIQYYNGEERAKGNILERFSAQQFPDLHSELNLSSLELGDSALYFCASSVGHIETQYFGPGTRLLVL.

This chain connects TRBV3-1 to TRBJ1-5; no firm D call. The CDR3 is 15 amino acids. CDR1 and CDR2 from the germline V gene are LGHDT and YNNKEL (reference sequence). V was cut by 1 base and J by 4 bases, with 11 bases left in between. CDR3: CASSQGVTVNQPQHF. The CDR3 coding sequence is TGTGCCAGCAGCCAAGGTGTGACGGTGAATCAGCCCCAGCATTTT.

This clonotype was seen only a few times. The CDR3 protein is CASSAISLSSYNEQFF. Written as DNA, the CDR3 is TGTGCCAGCAGCGCTATTTCCTTGAGCTCCTACAATGAGCAGTTCTTC. This chain connects TRBV6-1 to TRBJ2-1, with D unresolved. Trimming took 6 bases from V and 0 from J, leaving 15 bases between them. Germline CDR1 and CDR2: MNHNS and SASEGT. This CDR3 comprises 16 residues.

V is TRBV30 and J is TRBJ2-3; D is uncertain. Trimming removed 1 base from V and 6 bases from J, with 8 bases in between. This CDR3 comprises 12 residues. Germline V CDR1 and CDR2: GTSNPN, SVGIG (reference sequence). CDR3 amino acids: CAWSAFLDTQYF. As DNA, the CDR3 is TGTGCCTGGAGTGCCTTCTTGGATACGCAGTATTTT.

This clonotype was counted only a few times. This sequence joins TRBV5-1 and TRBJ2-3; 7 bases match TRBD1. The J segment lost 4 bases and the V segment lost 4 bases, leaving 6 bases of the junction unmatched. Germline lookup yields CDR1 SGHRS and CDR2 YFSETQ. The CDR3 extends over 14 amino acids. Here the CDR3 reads CASSRSTGSDTQYF. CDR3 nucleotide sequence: TGCGCCAGCAGCAGATCGACAGGGTCAGATACGCAGTATTTT.

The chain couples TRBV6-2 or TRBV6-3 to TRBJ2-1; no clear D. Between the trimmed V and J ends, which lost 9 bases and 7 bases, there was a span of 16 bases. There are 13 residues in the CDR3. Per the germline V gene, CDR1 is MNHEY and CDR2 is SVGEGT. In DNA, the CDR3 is TGTGCCAGTGGGCTGGGCCCCTGGAATGAGCAGTTCTTC. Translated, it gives CASGLGPWNEQFF.

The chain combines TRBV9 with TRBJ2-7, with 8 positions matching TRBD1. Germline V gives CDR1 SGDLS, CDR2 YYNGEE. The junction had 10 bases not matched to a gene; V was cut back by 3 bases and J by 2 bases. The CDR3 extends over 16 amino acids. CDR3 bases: TGTGCCAGCAGCGCAGGACCGGGACAGGTCACCTACGAGCAGTACTTC. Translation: CASSAGPGQVTYEQYF.

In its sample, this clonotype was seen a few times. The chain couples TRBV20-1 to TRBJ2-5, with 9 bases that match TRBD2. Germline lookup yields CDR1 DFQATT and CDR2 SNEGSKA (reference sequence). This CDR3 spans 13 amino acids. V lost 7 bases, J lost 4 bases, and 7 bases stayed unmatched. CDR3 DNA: TGCAGTGGCTCTAGCGGGGTACGAGAGACCCAGTACTTC. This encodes CSGSSGVRETQYF.